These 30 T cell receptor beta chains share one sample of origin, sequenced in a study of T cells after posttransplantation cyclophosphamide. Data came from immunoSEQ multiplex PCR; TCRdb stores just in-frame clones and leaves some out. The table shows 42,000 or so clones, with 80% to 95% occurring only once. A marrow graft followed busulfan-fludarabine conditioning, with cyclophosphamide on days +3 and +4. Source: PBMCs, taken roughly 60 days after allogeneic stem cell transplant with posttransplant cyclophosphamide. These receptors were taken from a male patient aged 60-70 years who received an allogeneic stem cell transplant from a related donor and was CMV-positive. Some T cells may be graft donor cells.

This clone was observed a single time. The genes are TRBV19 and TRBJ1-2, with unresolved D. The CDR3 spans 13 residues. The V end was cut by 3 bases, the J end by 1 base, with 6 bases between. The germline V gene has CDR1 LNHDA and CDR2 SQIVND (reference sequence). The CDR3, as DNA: TGTGCCAGTAGTATCCTTAGTAACTATGGCTACACCTTC. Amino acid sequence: CASSILSNYGYTF.

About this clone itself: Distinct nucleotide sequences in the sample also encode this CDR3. For the CDR3, the DNA is TGTGCCAGCAGTTACGACAGGGGGCGCAAATCCCCCCTCCACTTT. It is translated as CASSYDRGRKSPLHF. V and J are TRBV6-5 and TRBJ1-6, with 10 bases matching TRBD1. The CDR3 runs 15 residues. From germline, CDR1 is MNHEY and CDR2 SVGAGI. Trimming cost V 2 bases and J 13 bases; bases outside gene matches: 8.

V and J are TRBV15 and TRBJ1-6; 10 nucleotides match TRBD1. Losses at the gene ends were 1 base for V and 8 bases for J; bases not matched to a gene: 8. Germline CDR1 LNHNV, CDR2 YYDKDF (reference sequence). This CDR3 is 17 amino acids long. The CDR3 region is CATSRAPPGQGDSPLHF. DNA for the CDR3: TGTGCCACCAGCAGAGCACCTCCAGGACAGGGGGATTCACCCCTCCACTTT.

In DNA, the CDR3 is TGCAGCGGAACCGCGGGGCTCAGCACAGATACGCAGTATTTT. Translating it yields CSGTAGLSTDTQYF. This chain uses TRBV29-1 with TRBJ2-3, with a weak D call TRBD2 (6 bases). CDR1 SQVTM and CDR2 ANQGSEA come from the germline V gene. The CDR3 extends over 14 amino acids. V was shortened by 7 bases and J by 0 bases, with 14 bases between the two germline ends.

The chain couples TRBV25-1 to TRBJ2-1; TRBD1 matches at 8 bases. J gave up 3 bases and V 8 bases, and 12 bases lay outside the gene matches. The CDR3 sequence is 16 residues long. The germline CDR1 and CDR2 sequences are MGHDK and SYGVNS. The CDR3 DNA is TGTGCCAGCCGAGACTCCGGGACAGGACTCTACAATGAGCAGTTCTTC. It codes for CASRDSGTGLYNEQFF.

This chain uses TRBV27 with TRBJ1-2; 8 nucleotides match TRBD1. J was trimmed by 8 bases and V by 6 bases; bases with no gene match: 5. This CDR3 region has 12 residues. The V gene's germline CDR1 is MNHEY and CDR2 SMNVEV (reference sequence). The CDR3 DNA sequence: TGTGCCAGCAGGCAGGGGGCGTGGGGCTACACCTTC. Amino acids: CASRQGAWGYTF.

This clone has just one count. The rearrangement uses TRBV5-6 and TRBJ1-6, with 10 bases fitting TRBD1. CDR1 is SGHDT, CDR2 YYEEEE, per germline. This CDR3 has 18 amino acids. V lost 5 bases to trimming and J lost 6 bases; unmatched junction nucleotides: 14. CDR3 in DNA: TGTGCCAGCAGGGCACAATTCGACAGGGGGCGGAGTAATTCACCCCTCCACTTT. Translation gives CASRAQFDRGRSNSPLHF.

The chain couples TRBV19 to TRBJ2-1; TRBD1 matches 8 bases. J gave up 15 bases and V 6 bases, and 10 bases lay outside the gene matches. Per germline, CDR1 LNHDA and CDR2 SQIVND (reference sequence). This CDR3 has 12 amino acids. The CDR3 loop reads CASRTQDRASFF. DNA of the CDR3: TGTGCCAGTAGAACCCAGGACAGGGCCTCGTTCTTC.

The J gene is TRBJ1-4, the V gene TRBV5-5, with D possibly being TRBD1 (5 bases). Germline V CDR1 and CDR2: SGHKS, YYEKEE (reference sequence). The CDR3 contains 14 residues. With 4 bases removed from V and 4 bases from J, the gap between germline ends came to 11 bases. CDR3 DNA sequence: TGTGCCAGCAGCACACGACAGAATAATGAAAAACTGTTTTTT. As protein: CASSTRQNNEKLFF.

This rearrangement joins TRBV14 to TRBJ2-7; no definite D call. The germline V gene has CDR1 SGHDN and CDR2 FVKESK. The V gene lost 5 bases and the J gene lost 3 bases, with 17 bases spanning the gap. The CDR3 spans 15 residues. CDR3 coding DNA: TGTGCCAGCAGCTCCTCACGGTCTAGTTACTACGAGCAGTACGTC. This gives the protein CASSSSRSSYYEQYV.

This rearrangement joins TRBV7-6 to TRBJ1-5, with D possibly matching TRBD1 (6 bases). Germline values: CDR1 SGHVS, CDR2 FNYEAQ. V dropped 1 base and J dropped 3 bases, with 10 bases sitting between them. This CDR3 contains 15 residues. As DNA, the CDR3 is TGTGCCAGCAGCTTAGGTCAGGGGTACAATCAGCCCCAGCATTTT. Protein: CASSLGQGYNQPQHF.

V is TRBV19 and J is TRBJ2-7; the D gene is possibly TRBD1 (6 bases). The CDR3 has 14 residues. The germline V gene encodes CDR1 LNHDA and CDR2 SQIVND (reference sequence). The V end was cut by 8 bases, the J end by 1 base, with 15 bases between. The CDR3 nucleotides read TGTGCCAGTCCAATCCGACAGGAATCCTACGAGCAGTACGTC. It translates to CASPIRQESYEQYV.

CDR3 nucleotide sequence: TGTGCCAGCAGTGGGGGGGGCCCGTTCTTC. Protein product: CASSGGGPFF. V gene TRBV6-1 combines with J gene TRBJ2-1; TRBD2 is a possible D gene (7 bases). The ends were cut back, 4 bases at V and 15 bases at J, with 10 bases in the middle. Looked up from germline, CDR1 is MNHNS and CDR2 is SASEGT. CDR3 length equals 10 residues.

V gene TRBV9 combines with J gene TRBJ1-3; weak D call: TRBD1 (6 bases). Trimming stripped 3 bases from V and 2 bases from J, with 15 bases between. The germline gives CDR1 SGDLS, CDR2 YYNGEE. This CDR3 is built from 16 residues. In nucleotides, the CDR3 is TGTGCCAGCAGCGCCCAATCCGGGACACCTGGAAACACCATATATTTT. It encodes CASSAQSGTPGNTIYF.

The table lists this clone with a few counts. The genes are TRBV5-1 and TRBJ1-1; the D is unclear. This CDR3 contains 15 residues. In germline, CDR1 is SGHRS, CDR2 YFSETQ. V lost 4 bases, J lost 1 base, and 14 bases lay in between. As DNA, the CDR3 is TGCGCCAGCAGCCCCCGACTTCTAGAGAACACTGAAGCTTTCTTT. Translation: CASSPRLLENTEAFF.

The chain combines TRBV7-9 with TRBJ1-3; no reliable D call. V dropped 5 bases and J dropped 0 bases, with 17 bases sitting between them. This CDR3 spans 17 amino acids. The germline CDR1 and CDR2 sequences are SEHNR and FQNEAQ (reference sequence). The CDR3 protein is CASSRRQEESSGNTIYF. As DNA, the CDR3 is TGTGCCAGCAGCCGAAGGCAGGAGGAGAGCTCTGGAAACACCATATATTTT.

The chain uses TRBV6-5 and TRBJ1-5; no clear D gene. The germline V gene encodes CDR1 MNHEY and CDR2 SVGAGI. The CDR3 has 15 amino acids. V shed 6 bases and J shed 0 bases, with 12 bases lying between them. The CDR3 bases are TGTGCCAGCAGCCCCGTCAGGTATAGCAATCAGCCCCAGCATTTT. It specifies CASSPVRYSNQPQHF.

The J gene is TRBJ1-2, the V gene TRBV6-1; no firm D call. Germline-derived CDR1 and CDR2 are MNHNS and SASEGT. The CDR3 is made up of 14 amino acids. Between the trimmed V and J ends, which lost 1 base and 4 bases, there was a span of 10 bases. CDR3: CASSEEGGSYGYTF. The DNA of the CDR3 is TGTGCCAGCAGTGAAGAGGGAGGTAGCTATGGCTACACCTTC.

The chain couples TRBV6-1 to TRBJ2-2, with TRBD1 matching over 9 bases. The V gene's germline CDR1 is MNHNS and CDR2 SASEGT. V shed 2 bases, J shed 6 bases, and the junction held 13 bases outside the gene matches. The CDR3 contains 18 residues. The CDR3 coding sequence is TGTGCCAGCAGTGAATCAAAGGGGGGACAGGGCTTCGCCGGGGAGCTGTTTTTT. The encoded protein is CASSESKGGQGFAGELFF.

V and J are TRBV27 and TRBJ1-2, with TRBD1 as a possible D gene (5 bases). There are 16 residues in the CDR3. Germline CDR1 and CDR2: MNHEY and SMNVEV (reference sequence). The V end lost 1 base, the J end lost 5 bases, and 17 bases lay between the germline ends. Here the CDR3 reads CASSLLGQGFGYGYTF. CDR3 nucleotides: TGTGCCAGCAGTTTATTAGGGCAGGGCTTTGGATATGGCTACACCTTC.

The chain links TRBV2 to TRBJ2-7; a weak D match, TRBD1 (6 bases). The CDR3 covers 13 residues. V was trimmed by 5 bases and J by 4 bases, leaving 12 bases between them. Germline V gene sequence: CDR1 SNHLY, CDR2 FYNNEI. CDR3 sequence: CASSRTVFYEQYF. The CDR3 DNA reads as TGTGCCAGCAGTCGGACAGTTTTTTACGAGCAGTACTTC.

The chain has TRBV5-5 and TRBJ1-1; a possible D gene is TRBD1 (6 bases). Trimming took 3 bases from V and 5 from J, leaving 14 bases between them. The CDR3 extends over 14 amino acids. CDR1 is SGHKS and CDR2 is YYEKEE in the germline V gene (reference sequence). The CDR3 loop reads CASSWDIATTEAFF. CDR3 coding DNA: TGTGCCAGCAGCTGGGACATTGCTACAACTGAAGCTTTCTTT.

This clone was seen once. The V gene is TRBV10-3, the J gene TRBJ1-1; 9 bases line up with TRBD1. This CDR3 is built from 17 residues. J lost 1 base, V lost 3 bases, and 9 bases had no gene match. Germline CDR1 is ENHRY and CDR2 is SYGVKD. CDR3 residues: CAISEPGTGNKNTEAFF. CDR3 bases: TGTGCCATCAGTGAACCCGGGACAGGGAATAAGAACACTGAAGCTTTCTTT.

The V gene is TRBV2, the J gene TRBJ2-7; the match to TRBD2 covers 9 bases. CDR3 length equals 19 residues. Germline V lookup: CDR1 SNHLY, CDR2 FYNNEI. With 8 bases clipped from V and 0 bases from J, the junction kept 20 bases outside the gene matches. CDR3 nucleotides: TGTGCCAGCGGAAGAACAGCGGGGGGATCTTCGGCCTTCTCCTACGAGCAGTACGTC. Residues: CASGRTAGGSSAFSYEQYV.

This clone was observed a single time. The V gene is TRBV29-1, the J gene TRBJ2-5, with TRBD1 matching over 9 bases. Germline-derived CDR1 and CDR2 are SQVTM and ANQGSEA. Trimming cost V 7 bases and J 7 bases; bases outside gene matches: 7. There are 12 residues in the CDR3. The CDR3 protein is CSAAGQGWTQYF. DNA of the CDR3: TGCAGCGCAGCTGGACAGGGGTGGACCCAGTACTTC.

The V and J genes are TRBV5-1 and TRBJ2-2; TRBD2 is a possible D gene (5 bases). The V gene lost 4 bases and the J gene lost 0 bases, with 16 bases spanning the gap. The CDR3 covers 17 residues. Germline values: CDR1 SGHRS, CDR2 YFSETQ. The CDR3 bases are TGCGCCAGCAGCCAAACAACGGGGTCCGCGAACACCGGGGAGCTGTTTTTT. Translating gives CASSQTTGSANTGELFF.

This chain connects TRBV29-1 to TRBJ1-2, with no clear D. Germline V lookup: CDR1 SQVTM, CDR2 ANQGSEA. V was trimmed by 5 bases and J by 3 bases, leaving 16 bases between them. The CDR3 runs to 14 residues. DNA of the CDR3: TGCAGCGTTATTACAGATGACCCATACTATGGCTACACCTTC. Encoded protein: CSVITDDPYYGYTF.

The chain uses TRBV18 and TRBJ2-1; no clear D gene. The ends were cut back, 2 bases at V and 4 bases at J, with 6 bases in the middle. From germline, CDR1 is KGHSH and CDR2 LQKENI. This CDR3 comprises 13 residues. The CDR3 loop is CASSPSLYNEQFF. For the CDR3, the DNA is TGTGCCAGCTCACCATCCCTTTACAATGAGCAGTTCTTC. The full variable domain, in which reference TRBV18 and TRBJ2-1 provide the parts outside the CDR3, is NAGVMQNPRHLVRRRGQEARLRCSPMKGHSHVYWYRQLPEEGLKFMVYLQKENIIDESGMPKERFSAEFPKEGPSILRIQQVVRGDSAAYFCASSPSLYNEQFFGPGTRLTVL.

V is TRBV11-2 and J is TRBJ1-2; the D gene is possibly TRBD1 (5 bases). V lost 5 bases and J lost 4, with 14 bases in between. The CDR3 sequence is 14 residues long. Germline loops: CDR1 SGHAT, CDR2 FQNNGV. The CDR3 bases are TGTGCCAGCAGCCCCCGGCAGGGAAGCTATGGCTACACCTTC. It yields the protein CASSPRQGSYGYTF.

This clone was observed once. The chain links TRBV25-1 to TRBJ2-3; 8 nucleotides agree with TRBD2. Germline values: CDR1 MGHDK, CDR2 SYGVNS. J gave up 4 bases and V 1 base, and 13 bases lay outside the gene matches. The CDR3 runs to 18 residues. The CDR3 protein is CASSESAGGPRGADTQYF. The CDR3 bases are TGTGCCAGCAGTGAATCTGCGGGGGGCCCGCGAGGAGCAGATACGCAGTATTTT. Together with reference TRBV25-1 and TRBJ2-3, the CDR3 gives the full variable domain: EADIYQTPRYLVIGTGKKITLECSQTMGHDKMYWYQQDPGMELHLIHYSYGVNSTEKGDLSSESTVSRIRTEHFPLTLESARPSHTSQYLCASSESAGGPRGADTQYFGPGTRLTVL.